This T cell receptor beta chain was identified in a study of T cell changes during pregnancy in multiple sclerosis (dated by TCRdb to about 2019). About the investigation overall: In women with multiple sclerosis, the researchers looked at how the T cell repertoire shifted as pregnancy progressed.

The library was generated by the immunoSEQ multiplex PCR assay. Sourced from immuneACCESS, this table was stored by TCRdb with only in-frame sequences that have V and J called. A share of the clones is absent; for the studies checked, an unresolved V gene accounts for under half, and the remainder has no known explanation. This sample has about 12,000 clones in its table, and about 87% of those were observed once. Clones ranked in the top ten supply roughly 8.2% of the sample. For this clone: What this receptor recognizes is not known. There are no base qualities to consult, and no much larger clone falls within one base.

From cysteine to phenylalanine, the CDR3 is 14 amino acids long. Only CDR3 DNA is held: 42 bases, read in frame from base 1. The germline V gene (reference sequence) sets CDR1 to LNHDA and CDR2 to SQIVND. V is cut back by 1 base and J by 3 bases, with 2 bases in the junction unmatched. The receptor comes from a female donor in good health, enrolled as a control in a pregnancy study. Sequencing was performed on CD8+ T cells from peripheral blood mononuclear cells, taken in the second trimester of pregnancy. The V gene is TRBV19 and the J gene is TRBJ2-7, with 8 bases aligning to TRBD1. The DNA reads as follows: TGTGCCAGTAGTATAGGGACAGGGAACTACGAGCAGTACTTC. It is translated as CASSIGTGNYEQYF. Reference TRBV19 and TRBJ2-7 genes cover what lies past the CDR3, so the full variable domain is DGGITQSPKYLFRKEGQNVTLSCEQNLNHDAMYWYRQDPGQGLRLIYYSQIVNDFQKGDIAEGYSVSREKKESFPLTVTSAQKNPTAFYLCASSIGTGNYEQYFGPGTRLTVT.